This T cell receptor beta chain was observed in a study of CD4+ T cells in melanoma. This clone turned up a few times. V was pared by 7 bases and J by 2 bases, with 11 bases between. Germline values: CDR1 MGHRA, CDR2 YSYEKL. The CDR3 extends over 13 amino acids. The table came from immunoSEQ multiplex PCR; TCRdb's copy has only in-frame clones and leaves some out. Of more than 10,000 clones in the sample, around 62% were seen once. The rearrangement links TRBV4-1 to TRBJ1-1; D is perhaps TRBD1 (6 bases). The source is a human donor with melanoma. The sample comprised cells from a culture (not recorded whether cultured in vitro). Here the CDR3 DNA reads TGCGCCAGCACCAAGGACAGTAACACTGAAGCTTTCTTT. Its protein is CASTKDSNTEAFF.